This TCR beta chain originates from a study of CD8 T cells in Susac syndrome. With random hexamers, reverse transcription was performed on about 0.5 to 1 ug of RNA. Each CDR3 protein gets one entry after TCRdb re-called the immunoSEQ multiplex PCR reads with MiXCR. The data contain over 95,000 distinct CDR3 sequences, around 90% of them singletons. This CDR3 is built from 16 residues. Trimming removed 4 bases from V and 3 bases from J; junction bases left unmatched: 9. In germline, CDR1 is MNHEY, CDR2 SVGEGT. This sequence joins TRBV6-2 or TRBV6-3 and TRBJ2-5, with 9 bases fitting TRBD1. Specimen: CD4+ T cells from PBMCs. The TCR originated in a human donor in good health. The CDR3 nucleotides read TGTGCCAGCAGTTTATTTGGACAGGGGTCCAAAGAGACCCAGTACTTC. It yields the protein CASSLFGQGSKETQYF.